This TCR beta chain was captured in a study of T cells in Graves' hyperthyroidism and ophthalmopathy. Study-wide background: Peripheral blood samples were taken at initial diagnosis, prior to any treatment.

Graves' hyperthyroidism without ophthalmopathy progression within 18 months was termed stable. Amplification of TCR beta CDR3 regions used RNA as the template. The HTBI primer set was used in a first-round RT-PCR of the TCR CDR3. TCRdb re-analysed the multiplex PCR reads in MiXCR, keeping a single row per CDR3 protein. The sample lists some 270,000 distinct CDR3 sequences, about an eighth seen once, with approximately 7.9% in the top ten. Study outcomes and limitations: Blood shared most expanded thyroid clonotypes above 0.001. Model-based prediction identified ophthalmopathy a median approximately 6 months prior to its onset.

This clonotype showed up many times. Its antigen is still unknown. This TCR was recovered from a woman between 40 and 55 years old with Graves' hyperthyroidism. The source material was blood.

CDR3 region: CASSSQGLTGELFF. CDR3 in DNA: TGTGCCAGCAGCTCACAGGGTTTAACCGGGGAGCTGTTTTTT. The J gene is TRBJ2-2, the V gene TRBV7-2; a possible D gene is TRBD1 (6 bases). The V end lost 4 bases, the J end lost 5 bases, and 11 bases lay between the germline ends. This CDR3 is 14 amino acids long. From germline, CDR1 is SGHTA and CDR2 FQGNSA.